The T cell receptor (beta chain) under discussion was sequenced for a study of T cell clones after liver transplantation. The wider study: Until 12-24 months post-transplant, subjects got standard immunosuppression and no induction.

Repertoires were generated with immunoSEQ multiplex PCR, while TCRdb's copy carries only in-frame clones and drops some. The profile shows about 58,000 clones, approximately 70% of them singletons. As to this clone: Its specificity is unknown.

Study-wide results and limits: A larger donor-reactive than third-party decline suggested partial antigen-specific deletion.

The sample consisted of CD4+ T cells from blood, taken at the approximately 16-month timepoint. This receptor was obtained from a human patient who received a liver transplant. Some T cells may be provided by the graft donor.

CDR3 loop: CASSPGTESYEQYF. The CDR3 DNA reads TGTGCCAGCTCACCGGGGACCGAGTCCTACGAGCAGTACTTC. The J gene is TRBJ2-7, the V gene TRBV18; D might be TRBD1 or TRBD2, each matching 5 bases. Trimming removed 3 bases from V and 1 base from J, with 10 bases in between. From germline, CDR1 is KGHSH and CDR2 LQKENI. The CDR3 is 14 amino acids.